This T cell receptor (beta chain) was captured in a study of blood T cells in healthy people across ages. This clonotype was counted a few times. No antigen is known for it. A second PCR of about 7 to 12 cycles used a sample-barcoded 5' primer and a J-beta primer mix. With 12 random nucleotides, a template-switch adaptor tagged each individual cDNA molecule. The study obtained at least 3 million CDR3-containing paired-end reads from every sample. TCRdb recomputed calls from the 5' RACE reads with MiXCR, one row per CDR3 protein. The repertoire holds under 800,000 distinct CDR3 sequences, with about 21% as singletons. Study-wide results and limits: Researchers deemed the diversity estimates from one million T cells underestimates.

The CDR3 sequence is 15 residues long. V was cut by 0 bases and J by 1 base, with 11 bases left in between. Germline lookup yields CDR1 SGHRS and CDR2 YFSETQ. The chain joins TRBV5-1 to TRBJ2-7, with TRBD1 as a possible D gene (5 bases). Sequencing was done on a sample of blood. This receptor was taken from a man between 65 and 85 years old in good health. The CDR3 loop reads CASSLGDSLSYEQYF. The CDR3 bases are TGCGCCAGCAGCTTGGGCGACAGCCTTTCCTACGAGCAGTACTTC. Filled out from reference TRBV5-1 and TRBJ2-7, the complete variable domain reads KAGVTQTPRYLIKTRGQQVTLSCSPISGHRSVSWYQQTPGQGLQFLFEYFSETQRNKGNFPGRFSGRQFSNSRSEMNVSTLELGDSALYLCASSLGDSLSYEQYFGPGTRLTVT.